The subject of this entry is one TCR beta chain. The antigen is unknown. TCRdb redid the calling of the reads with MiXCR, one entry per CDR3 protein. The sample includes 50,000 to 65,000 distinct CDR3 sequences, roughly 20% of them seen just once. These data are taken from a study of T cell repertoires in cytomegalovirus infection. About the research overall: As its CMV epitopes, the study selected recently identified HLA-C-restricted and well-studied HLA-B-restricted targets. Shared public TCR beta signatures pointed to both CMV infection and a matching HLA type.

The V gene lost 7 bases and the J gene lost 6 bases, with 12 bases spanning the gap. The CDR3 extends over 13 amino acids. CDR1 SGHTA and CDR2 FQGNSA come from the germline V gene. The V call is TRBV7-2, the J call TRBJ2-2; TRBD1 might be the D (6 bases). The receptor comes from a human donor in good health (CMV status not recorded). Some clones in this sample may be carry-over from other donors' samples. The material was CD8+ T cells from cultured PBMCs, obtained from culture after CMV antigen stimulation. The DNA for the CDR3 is TGTGCCAGCATCATACAGGGCGCCGGGGAGCTGTTTTTT. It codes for CASIIQGAGELFF.